Here is one T cell receptor (beta chain) with its context. The antigen remains undetermined. The gene symbols are mouse symbols. The read falls 1 residue short of the CDR3 end, and the missing part is taken from the germline J gene. This entry belongs to a study of tissue T cells after allogeneic stem cell transplantation. Study-wide points: Which tissue TCRs were alloreactive or antigen-specific was not determined. Some clones might be persisting host cells. Limitations included a small, clinically heterogeneous cohort and limited sampling depth. Across patients, clones rarely overlapped, yet motif clusters were shared tissue-specifically.

Profiled with immunoSEQ multiplex PCR; TCRdb holds only in-frame clones, not every one. The profile shows under 25,000 clones, roughly two thirds of them singletons. Trimming cost V 3 bases and J 1 base, with 2 bases left between them. This CDR3 is built from 12 residues. CDR1 is LGHNA and CDR2 is YSYQKL in the germline V gene. The sequenced sample consisted of spleen. This TCR came from a female BALB/c mouse in good health. This strain has MHC haplotype H2-d. The V and J genes are TRBV2 and TRBJ2-4; D gene uncertain. The CDR3 spells CASSHGQNTLYF. CDR3 DNA, as far as it was read: TGTGCCAGCAGCCATGGTCAAAACACCTTGTAC.